This TCR beta chain was obtained from a study of blood T cell repertoires in COVID-19. The wider study: From the United States, Italy and Spain came samples of acute and convalescent COVID-19.

Methods used by the authors: The authors estimated nucleated cell counts from reference gene primer amplification. Generated by immunoSEQ multiplex PCR, the TCRdb table keeps only in-frame clones and is missing some. V and J calls and clone size are copied from that table; D and trimming were computed from the DNA. The sample includes some 190,000 clones, roughly 87% of them seen just once. While infection was still active, Seattle patients were enrolled and then followed longitudinally. Germline loops: CDR1 MDHEN, CDR2 SYDVKM. The V gene lost 6 bases and the J gene lost 7 bases, with 21 bases spanning the gap. The CDR3 is 15 amino acids.

The specimen was peripheral blood. This chain links TRBV28 with TRBJ1-2; TRBD1 might be the D (6 bases). The TCR originated in a woman aged 55-69 years with COVID-19, enrolled during active disease. The CDR3 protein is CASRSQGTWTSGYTF. The DNA for the CDR3 is TGTGCCAGCAGATCTCAGGGGACCTGGACGTCTGGCTACACCTTC.